The rows below give T cell receptor beta chains drawn from one sample of a study of technical replicates of blood from a few donors. This table comes from immunoSEQ multiplex PCR, and its TCRdb copy is limited to in-frame clones, with some not included. The table lists 50,000 to 65,000 clones, nearly 95% of them singletons. The specimen sequenced was PBMCs. The source of these receptors is a human donor in good health. Some clones in this sample may be carry-over from other donors' samples. CDR3s include the opening cysteine and the closing phenylalanine or tryptophan. A D gene is named only where the DNA matches it firmly. The size of a clone is reported for some rows only, either as once, few or many, or as a class for expanded clones.

d_call clone_size j_call v_call cdr3_nt cdr3_aa
TRBD1 NA TRBJ1-5 TRBV30 TGTGCCTGGAGTCCGAAGGGACAGGGTGGCAATCAGCCCCAGCATTTT CAWSPKGQGGNQPQHF
NA NA TRBJ2-5 TRBV18 TGTGCCAGCTCCCCCCTCGGGGAGACCCAGTACTTC CASSPLGETQYF
NA NA TRBJ2-2 TRBV5-6 TGTGCCAGCAGCTTGTCGGGACAAGACACCGGGGAGCTGTTTTTT CASSLSGQDTGELFF
NA NA TRBJ2-7 TRBV2 TGTGCCAGCACTATGTCGGAGGTTTCCTACGAGCAGTACTTC CASTMSEVSYEQYF
TRBD1 NA TRBJ1-5 TRBV7-3 TGTGCCACAAGAACGGGACAGCGCGATAGCAATCAGCCCCAGCATTTT CATRTGQRDSNQPQHF
TRBD1 NA TRBJ2-1 TRBV29-1 TGCAGCGTTGACATACAGGGGAAACGTTACAATGAGCAGTTCTTC CSVDIQGKRYNEQFF
TRBD1 NA TRBJ2-5 TRBV6-5 TGTGCCAGCAGTCCACGACAGGGGCAAGAGACCCAGTACTTC CASSPRQGQETQYF
TRBD1 NA TRBJ2-7 TRBV2 TGTGCCAGCACAATTACGGGACAGGCCTACGAGCAGTACTTC CASTITGQAYEQYF
NA NA TRBJ1-1 TRBV5-1 TGCGCCAGCAGCCCTAACAGGAACACTGAAGCTTTCTTT CASSPNRNTEAFF
TRBD1 once TRBJ2-3 TRBV5-1 TGCGCCAGCACCTCGACAGGGGAGAGCACAGATACGCAGTATTTT CASTSTGESTDTQYF
TRBD2 NA TRBJ2-3 TRBV6-6 TGTGCCAGCAGTTATTCCGGGACTAGATTTTTTTTT CASSYSGTRFFF
TRBD1 NA TRBJ2-3 TRBV4-2 TGTGCCAGCAGCACGGACAGGGGAGCAGATACGCAGTATTTT CASSTDRGADTQYF
TRBD2 once TRBJ2-5 TRBV5-1 TGCGCCAGCAGCTTGCAACTAGCGCCCCCCGGGACCCAGTACTTC CASSLQLAPPGTQYF
NA NA TRBJ2-1 TRBV6-5 TGTGCCAGCAGCCAACAGGGCTACAATGAGCAGTTCTTC CASSQQGYNEQFF
TRBD2 NA TRBJ2-5 TRBV30 TGTGCCTGGAGTGGACTAGCGCAGTCTTTAGAGACCCAGTACTTC CAWSGLAQSLETQYF
TRBD2 NA TRBJ2-5 TRBV6-1 TGTGCCAGCAGTGACCTAGCGGGGGGGCAGGAGACCCAGTACTTC CASSDLAGGQETQYF
TRBD2 NA TRBJ2-1 TRBV29-1 TGCAGCGTGAGACTAGCGGGGCCCTACAATGAGCAGTTCTTC CSVRLAGPYNEQFF
TRBD2 NA TRBJ2-5 TRBV5-1 TGCGCCAGCAGCTTGGCCGGACTAGCGGGCCTAGAGACCCAGTACTTC CASSLAGLAGLETQYF
NA NA TRBJ1-2 TRBV19 TGTGCCAGTACTACTAGGGAAGGCTATGGCTACACCTTC CASTTREGYGYTF
TRBD2 NA TRBJ2-7 TRBV29-1 TGCAGCGTTGAAGGGTCCTCTAGCGGCGCCTACGAGCAGTACTTC CSVEGSSSGAYEQYF
NA NA TRBJ1-1 TRBV13 TGTGCCAGCAGCACTACAGGGTTTTCTGAAGCTTTCTTT CASSTTGFSEAFF
TRBD2 NA TRBJ2-5 TRBV4-1 TGCGCCAGCAGCCAGGGACTAGCGGGGAGGGGGACCCAGTACTTC CASSQGLAGRGTQYF
NA NA TRBJ2-1 TRBV5-6 TGTGCCAGCAGCTTTCGTCCGTCGCGAAGCTCCTACAATGAGCAGTTCTTC CASSFRPSRSSYNEQFF
TRBD2 NA TRBJ2-1 TRBV7-7 TGTGCCAGCAGCCGAACTAGCGGGAGGATCCCCTACAATGAGCAGTTCTTC CASSRTSGRIPYNEQFF
TRBD1 NA TRBJ1-6 TRBV7-9 TGTGCCAGCAGCTTAGACAGGGGGCTCGCACCCCTCCACTTT CASSLDRGLAPLHF
NA NA TRBJ1-1 TRBV2 TGTGCCAGCATGTCGACAGGGAACACTGAAGCTTTCTTT CASMSTGNTEAFF
NA few TRBJ1-1 TRBV4-1 TGCGCCAGCAGCCAAGGGAGGGTGGGAGACACTGAAGCTTTCTTT CASSQGRVGDTEAFF
NA NA TRBJ2-3 TRBV27 TGTGCCAGCTTCCTTCGCGGAAACACAGATACGCAGTATTTT CASFLRGNTDTQYF
TRBD2 few TRBJ2-7 TRBV4-2 TGTGCCAGCAGCCAAGCTAGCGGGAGGGAACAGTACTTC CASSQASGREQYF
TRBD1 NA TRBJ1-1 TRBV5-5 TGTGCCAGCAGCTCCCTTACCGGGACAGGGTCTGAAGCTTTCTTT CASSSLTGTGSEAFF
TRBD1 NA TRBJ2-3 TRBV7-6 TGTGCCAGCAGCTTAGCAGGACAGGGCGATACGCAGTATTTT CASSLAGQGDTQYF
NA NA TRBJ2-1 TRBV5-8 TGTGCCAGCACCCCACGGTCCTACAATGAGCAGTTCTTC CASTPRSYNEQFF
TRBD2 NA TRBJ2-7 TRBV10-3 TGTGCCATCACCCCGGGGGGAGAGCAGTACTTC CAITPGGEQYF
TRBD1 NA TRBJ2-7 TRBV5-1 TGCGCCAGCAGCTTGTTAACCCCGGGACAGGGGGCAGGTGAGCAGTACTTC CASSLLTPGQGAGEQYF
TRBD2 NA TRBJ2-7 TRBV27 TGTGCCAGCAGTTTATCGAGTAGCGGGAGGACGCCCTACGAGCAGTACTTC CASSLSSSGRTPYEQYF
NA NA TRBJ2-1 TRBV7-2 TGTGCCAGCAGCTCTAGCTCCTACAATGAGCAGTTCTTC CASSSSSYNEQFF
TRBD1 NA TRBJ2-4 TRBV5-4 TGTGCCAGCAGCGTGGGACAGGCCCTCGGGAACATTCAGTACTTC CASSVGQALGNIQYF
NA NA TRBJ2-1 TRBV6-1 TGTGCCAGCAACCGCGGAGAATACAATGAGCAGTTCTTC CASNRGEYNEQFF
TRBD1 NA TRBJ2-7 TRBV11-2 TGTGCCAGCAGCTTAGACAGGGGGATTTCTGCCGAGCAGTACTTC CASSLDRGISAEQYF
NA NA TRBJ2-7 TRBV5-4 TGTGCCAGCAGCTTGAGTGGTCACCCGTCGAGTGAGCAGTACTTC CASSLSGHPSSEQYF
TRBD1 NA TRBJ2-5 TRBV7-9 TGTGCCAGCAGCCCCAGGGGGCAACCTGAGACCCAGTACTTC CASSPRGQPETQYF
NA once TRBJ1-4 TRBV4-3 TGCGCCAGCAGCCTCCACCTGACCGGGAGAAATGAAAAACTGTTTTTT CASSLHLTGRNEKLFF
TRBD1 NA TRBJ2-1 TRBV27 TGTGCCAGCAGTTTCACGGGGGACAGGGGGGAGCAGTTCTTC CASSFTGDRGEQFF
NA few TRBJ1-5 TRBV19 TGTGCCAGTAGTATCCAGGGAGGGGGCAATCAGCCCCAGCATTTT CASSIQGGGNQPQHF
NA NA TRBJ2-3 TRBV7-6 TGTGCCAGCAGCCTCAGCACAGATACGCAGTATTTT CASSLSTDTQYF
TRBD2 NA TRBJ2-1 TRBV12-5 TGTGCTAGTGTTCCTATTAGCGGGGCCGCCTACAATGAGCAGTTCTTC CASVPISGAAYNEQFF
TRBD1 NA TRBJ1-4 TRBV4-3 TGCGCCAGCAGCCAAGATTTGGGGACAGGACTCAATGAAAAACTGTTTTTT CASSQDLGTGLNEKLFF
NA NA TRBJ1-2 TRBV6-1 TGTGCCAGCAACCCGACAGATTCTAACTATGGCTACACCTTC CASNPTDSNYGYTF
TRBD1 NA TRBJ1-1 TRBV5-1 TGCGCCAGCAGCCAAGACAGGGGTAACACTGAAGCTTTCTTT CASSQDRGNTEAFF
TRBD1 NA TRBJ2-6 TRBV13 TGTGCCAGCAGCCTTAGACAGGGGAGCTGGGCCAACGTCCTGACTTTC CASSLRQGSWANVLTF
NA NA TRBJ1-2 TRBV19 TGTGCCAGTAGTATAACGAGAGCTAACTATGGCTACACCTTC CASSITRANYGYTF
NA few TRBJ2-3 TRBV7-8 TGTGCCAGCAGCCCCCCCAGGGAAGATACGCAGTATTTT CASSPPREDTQYF
TRBD1 NA TRBJ2-7 TRBV18 TGTGCCAGCTCACAACAACCGGGACAGGGGGCCGAGCAGTACTTC CASSQQPGQGAEQYF